The present TCR beta chain was sequenced within a study of blood T cell repertoires in COVID-19. Study-wide context: The United States, Italy and Spain supplied acute and convalescent COVID-19 samples. PBMCs, B-cell-depleted T cells, or T cells were the source of the cDNA or gDNA that made up the material.

Patients at the Seattle site were enrolled during active infection and followed longitudinally. This clone is a singleton in its sample. Authors' data handling: Nucleated cell counts were estimated from reference gene primer amplification. Some clones are missing from TCRdb's copy, which holds only in-frame ones; the method was immunoSEQ multiplex PCR. Clonal size and the V and J genes are those of that table, whereas D and trimming came from the DNA. The sample lists over 200,000 clones, 85% to 90% occurring once. The sample taken for sequencing was peripheral blood. This sequence was found in a man aged 30 to 45 with COVID-19, enrolled during active disease.

The CDR3 DNA reads as TGTGCCACCAGCCAGGGCTACGAGCAGTACTTC. Amino acids: CATSQGYEQYF. The genes are TRBV24-1 and TRBJ2-7, with D possibly TRBD1 on 5 matching bases. The ends were cut back, 7 bases at V and 3 bases at J, with 6 bases in the middle. From germline, CDR1 is KGHDR and CDR2 SFDVKD. There are 11 residues in the CDR3.